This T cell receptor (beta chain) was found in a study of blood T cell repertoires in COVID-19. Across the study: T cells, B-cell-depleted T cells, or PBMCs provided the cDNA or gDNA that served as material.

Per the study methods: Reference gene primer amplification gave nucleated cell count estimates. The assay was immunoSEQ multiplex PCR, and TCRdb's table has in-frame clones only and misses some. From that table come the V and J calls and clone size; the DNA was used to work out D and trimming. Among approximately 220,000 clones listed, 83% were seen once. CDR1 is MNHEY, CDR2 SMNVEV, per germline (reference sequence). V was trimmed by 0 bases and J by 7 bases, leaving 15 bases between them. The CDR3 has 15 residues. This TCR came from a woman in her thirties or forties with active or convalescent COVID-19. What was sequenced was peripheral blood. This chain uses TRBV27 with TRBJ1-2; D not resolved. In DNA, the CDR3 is TGTGCCAGCAGTTTATCGAGGGCAGGTCCTGGTGGCTACACCTTC. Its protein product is CASSLSRAGPGGYTF.